The 27 T cell receptor beta chains given below trace back to one sample, sequenced in a study of STAT5B mutations in CD4+ large granular lymphocyte leukemia. The method was immunoSEQ multiplex PCR; TCRdb's version includes in-frame clones alone and lacks a portion of them. The sample includes 22,000 or so clones, more than 75% of them seen just once. Material: CD4+ T cells from blood buffy coats. These TCRs come from a human donor in good health.

This clone was counted a single time. The chain joins TRBV11-2 to TRBJ1-1, with D hard to call. V lost 0 bases and J 1 base, leaving 15 bases between the germline ends. This CDR3 contains 17 residues. From germline, CDR1 is SGHAT and CDR2 FQNNGV. The CDR3 bases are TGTGCCAGCAGCTTAGATATACGAGGTTCCAAGAACACTGAAGCTTTCTTT. Its translation: CASSLDIRGSKNTEAFF.

CDR3 DNA: TGTGCCAGCAGCCGAACAGAAATGTATAATTCACCCCTCCACTTT. It specifies CASSRTEMYNSPLHF. The chain has TRBV6-5 and TRBJ1-6; D call uncertain. The V end was cut by 6 bases, the J end by 4 bases, with 13 bases between. This CDR3 is built from 15 residues. CDR1 and CDR2 from the germline V gene are MNHEY and SVGAGI.

The rearrangement joins TRBV7-9 to TRBJ2-1; no reliable D call. Germline V CDR1 and CDR2: SEHNR, FQNEAQ (reference sequence). With 5 bases removed from V and 5 bases from J, the gap between germline ends came to 1 base. The CDR3 extends over 10 amino acids. Here the CDR3 DNA reads TGTGCCAGCAGCCACAATGAGCAGTTCTTC. This encodes CASSHNEQFF.

This rearrangement joins TRBV21-1 to TRBJ2-1; the D call TRBD2 from the table was never checked on the DNA. TRBV21-1 is recorded as a pseudogene. The CDR3 covers 15 residues. CDR3 nucleotide sequence: TGTGCCAGCAGCAAACGTGCTAGCATCGGGAATGAGCAGTTCTTC. Encoded protein: CASSKRASIGNEQFF.

The genes are TRBV7-8 and TRBJ1-5; 7 nucleotides agree with TRBD1. The CDR3 sequence is 18 residues long. V lost 1 base to trimming and J lost 0 bases; unmatched junction nucleotides: 9. From germline, CDR1 is SGHVS and CDR2 FQNEAQ. CDR3 residues: CASSLGGRGGLSNQPQHF. CDR3 nucleotides: TGTGCCAGCAGCTTAGGGGGCAGGGGGGGACTTAGCAATCAGCCCCAGCATTTT.

The gene calls are TRBV4-2 and TRBJ2-1; 8 bases are shared with TRBD1. V lost 1 base to trimming and J lost 8 bases; unmatched junction nucleotides: 4. The CDR3 consists of 14 residues. Germline V gives CDR1 LGHNA, CDR2 YNFKEQ. CDR3 sequence (DNA): TGTGCCAGCAGCCAAGTATCAGGGGGCTATGAGCAGTTCTTC. It is translated as CASSQVSGGYEQFF.

The chain uses TRBV2 and TRBJ2-1; no clear D. The germline gives CDR1 SNHLY, CDR2 FYNNEI. V dropped 3 bases and J dropped 4 bases, with 7 bases sitting between them. This CDR3 has 13 residues. The CDR3, as DNA: TGTGCCAGCAGTGACGGGCGGTACAATGAGCAGTTCTTC. This sequence encodes CASSDGRYNEQFF. The whole variable domain, remainder taken from reference TRBV2 and TRBJ2-1, is EPEVTQTPSHQVTQMGQEVILRCVPISNHLYFYWYRQILGQKVEFLVSFYNNEISEKSEIFDDQFSVERPDGSNFTLKIRSTKLEDSAMYFCASSDGRYNEQFFGPGTRLTVL.

The chain carries TRBV27 and TRBJ2-7; 10 bases are shared with TRBD2. V lost 6 bases and J lost 0; bases outside the gene matches: 5. The germline gives CDR1 MNHEY, CDR2 SMNVEV (reference sequence). The CDR3 is 15 amino acids. The DNA for the CDR3 is TGTGCCAGCAGAGGAACTAGCGGGAACTCCTACGAGCAGTACTTC. Its translation: CASRGTSGNSYEQYF.

This chain connects TRBV6-1 to TRBJ1-4, with D perhaps TRBD1 (5 bases). V lost 0 bases and J 6 bases, leaving 14 bases between the germline ends. Germline assignment: CDR1 MNHNS and CDR2 SASEGT. The length of the CDR3 is 16 residues. The chain's CDR3 is CASSEARTNGYEKLFF. Here the CDR3 DNA reads TGTGCCAGCAGTGAAGCTAGGACAAATGGATATGAAAAACTGTTTTTT.

The CDR3 is CASSYSRDRGHGYTF. Written as DNA, the CDR3 is TGTGCCAGCAGCTACAGCCGGGACAGGGGCCATGGCTACACCTTC. This rearrangement joins TRBV7-2 to TRBJ1-2; 10 bases agree with TRBD1. V gave up 4 bases and J gave up 6 bases; unmatched junction bases: 8. The CDR3 covers 15 residues. Germline-derived CDR1 and CDR2 are SGHTA and FQGNSA.

CDR3 residues: CASRFTGGENTEAFF. CDR3 nucleotide sequence: TGTGCCAGCAGATTTACAGGGGGCGAGAACACTGAAGCTTTCTTT. The chain uses TRBV28 and TRBJ1-1, with TRBD1 matching 9 bases. This CDR3 region has 15 residues. The V gene end was trimmed by 6 bases and the J gene end by 1 base; junction bases not matched to a gene: 6. The germline gives CDR1 MDHEN, CDR2 SYDVKM.

The chain employs TRBV10-3 and TRBJ2-7, with TRBD1 matching over 9 bases. CDR1 is ENHRY and CDR2 is SYGVKD in the germline V gene. The CDR3 totals 14 residues. Trimming at V came to 10 bases and at J to 1 base, leaving 8 bases not matched to a gene. The CDR3 nucleotides are TGTGCCACACAACAGGGGGCAGGATCCTACGAGCAGTACTTC. It codes for CATQQGAGSYEQYF.

This clone was found once. The rearrangement joins TRBV19 to TRBJ1-2; perhaps TRBD1 as D (5 bases). CDR1 and CDR2 from the germline V gene are LNHDA and SQIVND (reference sequence). Deletions cut 4 bases from V and 2 bases from J, with 14 bases between. The CDR3 extends over 15 amino acids. The CDR3 is CASSTPTGGNYGYTF. The CDR3 nucleotides are TGTGCCAGTAGTACCCCCACGGGGGGGAACTATGGCTACACCTTC.

The gene calls are TRBV4-2 and TRBJ2-5; D is perhaps TRBD1 or TRBD2 (5 bases each). The V end was cut by 3 bases, the J end by 3 bases, with 11 bases between. The V gene's germline CDR1 is LGHNA and CDR2 YNFKEQ. The CDR3 contains 14 residues. DNA for the CDR3: TGTGCCAGCAGCCAGGGGGTAGGGGAAGAGACCCAGTACTTC. It is translated as CASSQGVGEETQYF.

This clone showed up just once. The V gene is TRBV10-3, the J gene TRBJ2-4; TRBD1 matches 9 bases. Germline trimming cut 10 bases from V and 1 base from J; bases unmatched to any gene: 14. The CDR3 is 17 amino acids. Per germline, CDR1 ENHRY and CDR2 SYGVKD. In DNA form, the CDR3 reads TGTGCCACCGGCGGGACAGGGAGTAATGAGGCCAAAAACATTCAGTACTTC. Translation: CATGGTGSNEAKNIQYF.

The J gene is TRBJ2-7, the V gene TRBV2; 10 bases align to TRBD2. Germline trimming cut 5 bases from V and 0 bases from J; bases unmatched to any gene: 7. CDR1 and CDR2 (germline): SNHLY, FYNNEI. CDR3 length: 16 residues. In nucleotides, the CDR3 is TGTGCCAGCAGTTTCCTTAGCGGGGGGAGCTCCTACGAGCAGTACTTC. Translating gives CASSFLSGGSSYEQYF.

This clone showed up just a few times. The rearrangement joins TRBV27 to TRBJ2-2, with D tentatively TRBD1 (6 bases). The germline V gene encodes CDR1 MNHEY and CDR2 SMNVEV (reference sequence). CDR3 length: 15 residues. V lost 0 bases and J 8 bases, leaving 13 bases between the germline ends. CDR3 DNA: TGTGCCAGCAGTTTATCGGACACAGGGTTGGGGGAGCTGTTTTTT. Residues: CASSLSDTGLGELFF.

CDR3 bases: TGCGCCAGCAGCTCGACTAGCGGGACGCAAGAGACCCAGTACTTC. This codes for CASSSTSGTQETQYF. This chain joins TRBV5-1 and TRBJ2-5; 11 positions match TRBD2. With 3 bases clipped from V and 2 bases from J, the junction kept 3 bases outside the gene matches. The CDR3 runs to 15 residues. Per the germline V gene, CDR1 is SGHRS and CDR2 is YFSETQ.

DNA for the CDR3: TGCGCCAGTAGCGGGCGCACAGATACGCAGTATTTT. As protein: CASSGRTDTQYF. V gene TRBV10-2 combines with J gene TRBJ2-3, with TRBD2 matching 7 bases. Germline CDR1 WSHSY, CDR2 SAAADI. The CDR3 is made up of 12 amino acids. The V and J ends lost 9 bases and 1 base, in that order; junction bases with no gene match: 1.

This clone has a single count. V is TRBV2 and J is TRBJ2-5, with D maybe TRBD2 (6 bases). Germline CDR1 reads SNHLY; CDR2 reads FYNNEI. The CDR3 runs to 14 residues. Trimming shortened V by 6 bases and J by 1 base, and 12 bases separated the two germline ends. Here the CDR3 reads CASRMEGLQETQYF. As DNA, the CDR3 is TGTGCCAGCAGGATGGAGGGCCTCCAAGAGACCCAGTACTTC.

This sequence joins TRBV2 and TRBJ2-5, with 13 bases identical to TRBD2. The V segment lost 0 bases and the J segment 1 base; nucleotides outside the gene matches: 5. This CDR3 is 18 amino acids long. The germline gives CDR1 SNHLY, CDR2 FYNNEI. CDR3 nucleotide sequence: TGTGCCAGCAGTGAAGCGGGGGGACTAGCGGGGTTCCAAGAGACCCAGTACTTC. It codes for CASSEAGGLAGFQETQYF.

This clone was counted once. The V gene is TRBV7-2, the J gene TRBJ2-7; D call uncertain. Trimming cost V 5 bases and J 4 bases, with 18 bases left between them. Germline V gives CDR1 SGHTA, CDR2 FQGNSA. CDR3 size: 15 residues. In DNA form, the CDR3 reads TGTGCCAGCAGCCGCACGTTGAGCAAGGGTTACGAGCAGTACTTC. Protein: CASSRTLSKGYEQYF.

The gene calls are TRBV28 and TRBJ1-4; TRBD1 matches at 8 bases. From germline, CDR1 is MDHEN and CDR2 SYDVKM. The CDR3 runs 17 residues. With 5 bases clipped from V and 4 bases from J, the junction kept 12 bases outside the gene matches. The CDR3 loop reads CASSDQGAKGSNEKLFF. The CDR3 coding sequence is TGTGCCAGCAGTGATCAGGGGGCAAAAGGCAGTAATGAAAAACTGTTTTTT.

This clone was recorded a few times. The germline gene is not matched at one end of the junction; a read error may be the cause. This chain connects TRBV4-1 to TRBJ1-4; no clear D gene. This CDR3 comprises 16 residues. The germline CDR1 and CDR2 sequences are MGHRA and YSYEKL. DNA for the CDR3: TGCGCCAGCAGCCAAGATATAGGGCACTTTAATGAGAAACTGTTTTTT. It encodes CASSQDIGHFNEKLFF.

The V call is TRBV5-4, the J call TRBJ2-2; D is perhaps TRBD2 (5 bases). The ends were cut back, 3 bases at V and 0 bases at J, with 12 bases in the middle. Germline V lookup: CDR1 SGHNT, CDR2 YYREEE (reference sequence). This CDR3 contains 16 residues. CDR3 in DNA: TGTGCCAGCAGCTCCGGACTCAGCGCGAACACCGGGGAGCTGTTTTTT. This gives the protein CASSSGLSANTGELFF. Drawing the rest from reference TRBV5-4 and TRBJ2-2, the complete variable domain is ETGVTQSPTHLIKTRGQQVTLRCSSQSGHNTVSWYQQALGQGPQFIFQYYREEENGRGNFPPRFSGLQFPNYSSELNVNALELDDSALYLCASSSGLSANTGELFFGEGSRLTVL.

The chain employs TRBV27 and TRBJ2-7; D gene unclear. In germline, CDR1 is MNHEY, CDR2 SMNVEV (reference sequence). The CDR3 length is 13 residues. The V and J ends lost 2 bases and 3 bases respectively, with 8 bases between them. The chain's CDR3 is CASSLSRSYEQYF. In DNA, the CDR3 is TGTGCCAGCAGTTTAAGCCGTAGCTACGAGCAGTACTTC.

The CDR3 region is CASSATGGGTDTQYF. In DNA, the CDR3 is TGTGCCAGCAGTGCGACAGGGGGGGGCACAGATACGCAGTATTTT. The chain has TRBV6-1 and TRBJ2-3, with TRBD1 matching 9 bases. V lost 4 bases and J lost 1; bases outside the gene matches: 3. This CDR3 has 15 amino acids. Germline V gene sequence: CDR1 MNHNS, CDR2 SASEGT.